This paragraph covers one TCR beta chain sequence. The clone's antigen remains unknown. There are no base qualities to consult, and no much larger clone falls within one base. The time point label, read with the paper, signifies: blood at routine non-recurrence follow-up after resection. Without any cell sorting, TCR sequencing was performed on whole RNA extracted either from tumor and nontumor lung tissue or from cryopreserved PBMC samples. A patient was chosen for TCR sequencing only when enough RNA was available from at least two tumor regions. These data are taken from a study of spatial heterogeneity in lung cancer (dated by TCRdb to between 2018 and 2021). Study-level background: Donors were some 78 patients with early-stage, untreated non-small cell lung cancer from the lung TRACERx cohort. Follow-up PBMC samples were sequenced whenever available, with a median time to follow-up of approximately 2 years after resection. Beta-chain transcripts were consistently detected in greater numbers than alpha-chain transcripts, which likely reflects a higher abundance of beta-chain transcripts. In the raw uncorrected reads, each unique combination of TCR and UMI appeared on average more than ten times. In non-small cell lung cancer, the study made a quantitative comparison of TCR alpha and beta repertoires among multiple tumor regions, matched nontumor lung and blood. TCR repertoire features were related to nonsynonymous mutation counts determined by whole-exome sequencing of tumor tissue. Both alpha and beta chains were TCR-sequenced in approximately 220 tumor regions, around 64 matched nontumor lung samples and 55 to 60 PBMC samples obtained at surgery. What the research found in general, with its limitations: Comparisons of baseline and follow-up blood repertoires included only about 15 patients. Ubiquitous expanded tumor TCRs were detected in blood more often at tumor resection than at routine follow-up. Confirming at a functional level the hypothesis that regional TCRs recognize regional mutations was considered to require additional single-cell paired TCR alpha and beta sequencing.

The library was generated by 5' RACE. Instrument used: NextSeq 500. To allow correction of PCR and sequencing errors, the TCR library protocol tagged every TCR cDNA molecule with a unique molecular identifier. The study's processing was this. Decombinator tools were used for TCR identification, UMI-based error correction and CDR3 extraction. Expanded TCRs were defined as those above a frequency of 2 per 1,000, corresponding to the top 1% of the tumor frequency distribution. Rényi diversity was computed with the R vegan package after subsampling each repertoire 100 times to 5,000 TCRs. CDR3 similarity networks were built from amino acid triplet string-kernel similarity, with CDR3s being connected when pairwise similarity was above 0.82. Starting from the raw public reads, TCRdb applied fastp trimming at Q25, assembled clones with MiXCR and retained in-frame beta chains. Rows are unified per CDR3 protein, each entry keeping the most common DNA and genes. Clone size and V and J calls follow TCRdb, not the original study. This sample has about 43,000 distinct CDR3 sequences in its table, and 22% of those were observed once. More than 7% of the sample rests with the top ten.

The CDR3 holds 13 amino acids from the cysteine to the phenylalanine. CDR3 DNA is the only sequence kept; it has 39 bases, read in frame from the first base. As encoded in the germline V gene, CDR1 is SQVTM while CDR2 is ANQGSEA. The junction shows trimming of 3 bases on V and 2 bases on J, plus 9 bases between the germline ends. Sequencing was performed on PBMCs, taken at follow-up. The rearrangement joined TRBV29-1 to TRBJ2-3; no D segment can be confidently identified. The clonotype originates from a female donor with early-stage non-small cell lung cancer. CDR3 sequence: CSVEGINTDTQYF. The nucleotide sequence is given as TGCAGCGTTGAGGGTATTAACACAGATACGCAGTATTTT.